This TCR beta chain was identified in a study of T cell responses to AZD1222 COVID-19 vaccine (dated by TCRdb to about 2021). A note on the overall study: AZD1222 recipients given second doses at about 4 weeks or at about 12 weeks were pooled, since spike-specific TCR depth and breadth were not found to differ between the two schedules. Trial participants were enrolled into age subgroups of 18-55, 56-69 and 70-plus years, which contained around 150, 28 and 57 TCR-sequenced participants, respectively. A total of about 230 trial participants underwent TCR sequencing, of whom about 210 received two doses of AZD1222 and about 26 received two doses of the MenACWY control vaccine.

V gives up 0 bases and J gives up 4 bases, and the segment between their germline ends measures 6 bases. The CDR1 and CDR2 encoded by the germline V gene are LGHNA and YNFKEQ. Taken from cysteine to phenylalanine, the CDR3 has 14 residues. The only DNA kept is the CDR3, 42 bases in frame from the first base. The intended sense of this specimen's time point label: baseline before first vaccination. Vaccinee samples came from UK trials COV001 and COV002, including a single-blind randomized controlled phase 2/3 trial of AZD1222 (ChAdOx1 nCoV-19) in healthy adults. For TCRbeta chain sequencing, PBMC samples were collected from trial participants at day 0 and at day 28 after the second dose. About this clone itself: Its antigen is currently not known. Base qualities are not provided; no much larger clone lies one nucleotide away.

General findings and caveats noted by the study authors: Because no day 14 peak-response samples were available, repertoires were characterized only after the peak T cell response. Conclusions about previously exposed vaccinees were limited because only a handful of AZD1222 recipients were SARS-CoV-2 seropositive at baseline. In the small 56-69-year group, the increase in depth fell short of significance, most likely because of low power. Reportedly, close to half of the unique spike-specific TCRs recognized epitopes lying outside the regions that are mutated in the B.1.351 and B.1.1.7 variants. The vaccine-associated CD4 TCRs covered the entire spike protein, and the dominant responses fell in regions 160-218 and 743-854. After two AZD1222 doses, both the breadth and the depth of spike-specific TCRs were significantly higher than at day 0 and than in MenACWY recipients. Most participants were white British and females outnumbered males, and the authors suggested that clonal diversity may have been underestimated.

The CDR3 regions of human TCRbeta chains were analyzed by immunosequencing. Processing in the source paper ran as follows. Repertoire TCRs were checked for matches against a reference library of SARS-CoV-2-specific TCRs that had been generated using the MIRA antigen-specificity platform. Breadth was defined as the fraction of unique TCRs that were SARS-CoV-2-associated, and depth was defined as the fraction of total T cells that were SARS-CoV-2-associated. Each spike-specific TCR was assigned to its reactive spike region and to a CD4 or CD8 class using the MIRA data. Log10-transformed breadth and depth values were compared by one-way ANOVA with Sidak's multiple comparisons tests. TCRdb took this table from immuneACCESS and kept in-frame rearrangements with V and J called. Such tables lack part of the clones; where checked against another copy, unresolved V genes explain under half of the gap, and the rest is unexplained. V and J calls and clone size are given by that table; D and trimming were obtained from the DNA. The sample includes over 100,000 clones, with 80% to 90% observed a single time. Around 9% of the sample is taken by the ten largest.

This TCR was sampled from an adult in good health. The chain is made from TRBV4-2 and TRBJ1-4; the D gene cannot be named for sure. This specimen was peripheral blood, taken on day 0 of AZD1222 vaccination. At the DNA level, the sequence is TGTGCCAGCAGCCAAGATCCCGTTAATGAAAAACTGTTTTTT. This gives the protein CASSQDPVNEKLFF.